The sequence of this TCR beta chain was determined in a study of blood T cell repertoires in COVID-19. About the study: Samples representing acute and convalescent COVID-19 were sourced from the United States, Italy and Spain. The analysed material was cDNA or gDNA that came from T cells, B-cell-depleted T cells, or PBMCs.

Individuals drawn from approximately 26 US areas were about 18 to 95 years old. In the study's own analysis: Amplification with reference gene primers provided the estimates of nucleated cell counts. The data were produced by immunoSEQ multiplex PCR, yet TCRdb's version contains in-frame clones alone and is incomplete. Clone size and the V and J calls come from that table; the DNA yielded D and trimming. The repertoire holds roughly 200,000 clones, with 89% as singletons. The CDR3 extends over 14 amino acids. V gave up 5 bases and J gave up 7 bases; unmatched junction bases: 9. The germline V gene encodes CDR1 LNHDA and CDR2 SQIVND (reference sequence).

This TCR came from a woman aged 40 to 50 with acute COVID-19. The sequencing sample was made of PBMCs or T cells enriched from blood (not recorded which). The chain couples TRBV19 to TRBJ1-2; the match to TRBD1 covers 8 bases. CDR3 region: CASSYQGAFTGYTF. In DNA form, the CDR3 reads TGTGCCAGTAGTTATCAGGGGGCGTTCACTGGCTACACCTTC.